This TCR beta chain was captured in a study of blood T cell repertoires in COVID-19. Background on the study: Whether acute or convalescent, the COVID-19 samples came from the United States, Italy and Spain. T cells, B-cell-depleted T cells, or PBMCs provided the cDNA or gDNA that served as material.

The germline V gene has CDR1 SGHRS and CDR2 YFSETQ. The CDR3 extends over 13 amino acids. Trimming removed 0 bases from V and 4 bases from J, with 7 bases in between. Here immunoSEQ multiplex PCR was the method, and the copy in TCRdb shows in-frame clones only, minus some. The sample carries around 210,000 clones, around 90% recorded once. Sequenced material: PBMCs or T cells enriched from blood (not recorded which). The sequence came from a woman aged 18-29 years who had recovered from COVID-19. This chain connects TRBV5-1 to TRBJ1-2; D unclear. In DNA, the CDR3 is TGCGCCAGCAGCTTGGACAGTCCCTATGGCTACACCTTC. This translates into CASSLDSPYGYTF.